The rows below give T cell receptor beta chains drawn from one sample of a study of T cell repertoires in cytomegalovirus infection. TCRdb re-analysed the reads in MiXCR, keeping a single row per CDR3 protein. The profile shows 650,000 to 850,000 distinct CDR3 sequences, roughly 29% of them singletons. For these TCRs, the target antigens are not known. The sample was cultured CD8+ T cells from PBMCs, taken from culture after CMV antigen stimulation. The source of these receptors is a human donor in good health (CMV status not recorded). Some clones in this sample may be carry-over from other donors' samples. Both conserved end residues are part of each CDR3. The D gene is left open where the match is weak. Rows may omit the clone size; those that give it use once, few, many or a size class.

D gene | J gene | V gene | clone size | CDR3 protein | CDR3 DNA
. | TRBJ1-2 | TRBV4-1 | . | CASSPSQGFSYGYTF | TGCGCCAGCAGCCCCTCACAGGGTTTCAGCTATGGCTACACCTTC
. | TRBJ1-1 | TRBV6-2/TRBV6-3 | . | CASTTWAPGRTEAFF | TGTGCCAGCACCACCTGGGCCCCGGGGCGGACTGAAGCTTTCTTT
. | TRBJ2-6 | TRBV25-1 | . | CASSIASGANVLTF | TGTGCCAGCAGTATAGCTTCTGGGGCCAACGTCCTGACTTTC
. | TRBJ2-2 | TRBV7-6 | few | CASSTSPTGELFF | TGTGCCAGCAGCACGAGTCCCACCGGGGAGCTGTTTTTT
. | TRBJ2-6 | TRBV6-6 | . | CASSLVYGGANVLTF | TGTGCCAGCAGCCTGGTTTATGGCGGGGCCAACGTCCTGACTTTC
TRBD1 | TRBJ2-1 | TRBV7-9 | many | CASSLTGLGYNEQFF | TGTGCCAGCAGCCTGACAGGGTTAGGCTACAATGAGCAGTTCTTC
. | TRBJ2-1 | TRBV10-3 | . | CGISETGEFYNEQFF | TGTGGCATCAGTGAGACCGGGGAGTTCTACAATGAGCAGTTCTTC
TRBD2 | TRBJ2-1 | TRBV7-9 | few | CASSLDITSGNNEQFF | TGTGCCAGCAGCTTAGATATCACTAGCGGGAACAATGAGCAGTTCTTC
. | TRBJ2-1 | TRBV5-1 | few | CASSLDRRDFSYNEQFF | TGCGCCAGCAGCTTGGATCGCAGGGACTTCTCCTACAATGAGCAGTTCTTC
. | TRBJ1-1 | TRBV6-2/TRBV6-3 | . | CASSYSQGDGTEAFF | TGTGCCAGCAGTTACTCCCAAGGGGATGGCACTGAAGCTTTCTTT
TRBD2 | TRBJ2-1 | TRBV6-1 | few | CASSEWRGGGDEQFF | TGTGCCAGCAGTGAATGGCGGGGGGGCGGGGACGAGCAGTTCTTC
TRBD1 | TRBJ1-2 | TRBV7-2 | few | CASSPGQAYRPNYGYTF | TGTGCCAGCAGCCCGGGACAGGCCTACCGTCCTAACTATGGCTACACCTTC
. | TRBJ1-2 | TRBV6-1 | few | CAFGGTGSGYTF | TGTGCCTTCGGGGGTACAGGGAGCGGCTACACCTTC
. | TRBJ2-5 | TRBV6-1 | few | CASSDNRELETQYF | TGTGCCAGCAGTGATAATAGGGAGCTGGAGACCCAGTACTTC
TRBD1 | TRBJ2-5 | TRBV3-1 | few | CASSQVWTGTETQYF | TGTGCCAGCAGCCAAGTATGGACAGGGACGGAGACCCAGTACTTC
TRBD1 | TRBJ1-6 | TRBV27 | . | CASGSGTGGSPLHF | TGTGCCAGCGGATCCGGGACAGGGGGATCACCCCTCCACTTT
. | TRBJ2-4 | TRBV7-8 | many | CASSDPAQGAKNIQYF | TGTGCCAGCAGCGATCCGGCGCAGGGGGCCAAAAACATTCAGTACTTC
. | TRBJ2-1 | TRBV5-6 | . | CASSSGGGGFYNEQFF | TGTGCCAGCAGCTCTGGGGGCGGGGGATTCTACAATGAGCAGTTCTTC
. | TRBJ1-5 | TRBV6-5 | few | CASSYSQTVGPQHF | TGTGCCAGCAGTTATTCCCAAACTGTCGGGCCCCAGCATTTT
. | TRBJ1-3 | TRBV6-1 | . | CASSVGELSGNTIYF | TGTGCCAGCAGTGTAGGGGAGCTCTCTGGAAACACCATATATTTT
. | TRBJ2-2 | TRBV10-3 | many | CAIRPSGRISENTGELFF | TGTGCCATCAGACCCTCGGGACGCATATCCGAGAACACCGGGGAGCTGTTTTTT
TRBD1 | TRBJ1-1 | TRBV7-8 | few | CASSSGQGRGTEAFF | TGTGCCAGCAGCTCCGGACAGGGGCGGGGGACTGAAGCTTTCTTT
TRBD1 | TRBJ1-6 | TRBV15 | . | CATSRGQGRNSPLHF | TGTGCCACCAGCAGAGGACAGGGGAGGAATTCACCCCTCCACTTT
TRBD1 | TRBJ2-7 | TRBV12-3/TRBV12-4 | few | CASSFIGDRGLAYEQYF | TGTGCCAGCAGTTTTATAGGGGACAGGGGGCTTGCCTACGAGCAGTACTTC
TRBD1 | TRBJ1-1 | TRBV2 | . | CASSEGGRGRLRALEAFF | TGTGCCAGCAGTGAAGGTGGCAGGGGGCGCCTGAGGGCCCTTGAAGCTTTCTTT
. | TRBJ2-2 | TRBV4-1 | . | CASSHYGGDTGELFF | TGCGCCAGCAGCCATTACGGGGGAGACACCGGGGAACTGTTTTTT
. | TRBJ1-1 | TRBV7-6 | many | CASSLLNTEAFF | TGTGCCAGCAGTTTATTGAACACTGAAGCTTTCTTT
. | TRBJ2-5 | TRBV24-1 | many | CATSDPSHGTRETQYF | TGTGCCACCAGTGACCCAAGTCACGGTACTCGAGAGACCCAGTACTTC
. | TRBJ1-2 | TRBV7-9 | few | CASLHTGGVYGYTF | TGTGCCAGCCTTCATACGGGGGGGGTTTATGGCTACACCTTC
. | TRBJ1-5 | TRBV10-3 | . | CAISTGLESNQPQHF | TGTGCCATCAGTACGGGTCTCGAGAGCAATCAGCCCCAGCATTTT
. | TRBJ2-4 | TRBV7-9 | few | CASSFRAGNIQYF | TGTGCCAGCAGCTTTCGGGCCGGCAACATTCAGTACTTC
. | TRBJ2-5 | TRBV12-3/TRBV12-4 | . | CASSPQREYQYF | TGTGCCAGCAGTCCTCAGAGAGAGTACCAGTACTTC
. | TRBJ2-1 | TRBV13 | many | CASSLAVRTPYNEQFF | TGTGCCAGCAGCTTAGCGGTCAGAACTCCCTACAATGAGCAGTTCTTC
. | TRBJ2-5 | TRBV15 | . | CATSGNPGAGGRETQYF | TGTGCCACCAGCGGAAACCCGGGGGCAGGCGGCCGGGAGACCCAGTACTTC
. | TRBJ1-2 | TRBV7-9 | few | CASSLSFRAYGYTF | TGTGCCAGCAGCTTATCCTTTAGGGCATACGGCTACACCTTC
. | TRBJ1-1 | TRBV4-1 | . | CASTSTGRYTEAFF | TGCGCCAGCACATCTACGGGGCGGTACACTGAAGCTTTCTTT
TRBD1 | TRBJ1-2 | TRBV27 | . | CASGTGGLNTYGYTF | TGTGCCAGCGGGACAGGGGGCCTTAACACCTATGGCTACACCTTC
TRBD2 | TRBJ2-5 | TRBV7-9 | . | CASSLGLAALETQYF | TGTGCCAGCAGCTTAGGGCTAGCGGCGTTGGAGACCCAGTACTTC
TRBD1 | TRBJ1-6 | TRBV27 | few | CASRGQGANSPLHF | TGTGCCAGCAGGGGACAGGGGGCGAATTCACCCCTCCACTTT
. | TRBJ1-2 | TRBV27 | many | CASRSQGGGYGYTF | TGTGCCAGCAGATCACAGGGAGGGGGCTATGGCTACACCTTC
. | TRBJ2-5 | TRBV7-2 | . | CASSLGAGEGTQYF | TGTGCCAGCAGCTTAGGTGCAGGGGAGGGGACCCAGTACTTC
. | TRBJ2-5 | TRBV20-1 | . | CSAREGIGGGLQETQYF | TGCAGTGCTAGAGAAGGAATCGGCGGGGGCCTACAAGAGACCCAGTACTTC
. | TRBJ1-1 | TRBV7-9 | . | CASSTYMHTEAFF | TGTGCCAGCAGCACCTACATGCACACTGAAGCTTTCTTT
. | TRBJ2-5 | TRBV7-9 | . | CASSAPRRGETQYF | TGTGCCAGCAGCGCGCCAAGGAGAGGGGAGACCCAGTACTTC
. | TRBJ2-7 | TRBV6-1 | . | CASISGPSFNSYEQYF | TGTGCCAGCATTTCTGGCCCGTCCTTCAACTCCTACGAGCAGTACTTC
. | TRBJ1-1 | TRBV9 | few | CASSVAGSHTEAFF | TGTGCCAGCAGCGTAGCGGGGAGCCACACTGAAGCTTTCTTT
. | TRBJ2-3 | TRBV7-9 | . | CASSLAEGGGTDTQYF | TGTGCCAGCAGCTTAGCTGAAGGGGGGGGTACAGATACGCAGTATTTT
. | TRBJ1-4 | TRBV19 | . | CASSWDPEATNEKLFF | TGTGCCAGTAGCTGGGACCCGGAGGCAACTAATGAAAAACTGTTTTTT
. | TRBJ1-4 | TRBV6-5 | few | CASQGGEKLFF | TGTGCCAGCCAGGGTGGGGAAAAACTGTTTTTT
. | TRBJ2-2 | TRBV27 | . | CASRPQARGYTGELFF | TGTGCCAGCAGACCGCAGGCAAGGGGGTACACCGGGGAGCTGTTTTTT
. | TRBJ1-6 | TRBV11-2 | few | CASKDSNNSPLHF | TGTGCCAGCAAAGACAGCAATAATTCACCCCTCCACTTT
TRBD2 | TRBJ2-7 | TRBV2 | . | CASSLSSGGSYEQYF | TGTGCCAGCAGTCTGAGTAGCGGGGGTTCCTACGAGCAGTACTTC
TRBD2 | TRBJ2-1 | TRBV7-8 | many | CASKRRGEYNEQFF | TGTGCCAGCAAGAGGCGGGGGGAATACAATGAGCAGTTCTTC
. | TRBJ1-5 | TRBV27 | . | CASSPGPASNQPQHF | TGTGCCAGCAGTCCCGGCCCGGCTAGCAATCAGCCCCAGCATTTT
TRBD2 | TRBJ2-3 | TRBV10-3 | . | CAIEAGGPTDTQYF | TGTGCCATCGAAGCGGGGGGCCCCACAGATACGCAGTATTTT